A selection of T cell receptor beta chains follows, all from one sample in a study of CD4 and CD8 cells across lung adenocarcinoma regions. TCRdb re-called the PCR reads with MiXCR, one entry per CDR3 protein. The table shows about 7,700 distinct CDR3 sequences, with roughly 40% occurring only once. Sequencing was performed on CD4+ T cells from the margin of a lung tumor. The receptors come from a male donor with lung adenocarcinoma. The CD4 and CD8 labels of this study may be unreliable. CDR3s include the opening cysteine and the closing phenylalanine or tryptophan. Each record gives: D gene, V gene, clone size, J gene, CDR3 DNA, CDR3 protein. A D gene is named only where the DNA matches it firmly. Only some rows state a clone size, as once, few, many or a class for expanded clones.

D: -
V: TRBV14
size: many
J: TRBJ2-2
DNA: TGTGCCAGCCAGGGGAGTAGCCGCACCGGGGAGCTGTTTTTT
CDR3: CASQGSSRTGELFF

D: TRBD2
V: TRBV7-2
size: -
J: TRBJ2-1
DNA: TGTGCCAGCAGCTTAGTGAGACTAGCCAATGAGCAGTTCTTC
CDR3: CASSLVRLANEQFF

D: TRBD2
V: TRBV6-5
size: medium-sized
J: TRBJ2-5
DNA: TGTGCCAGCAGTTCCCCCACTTTCGCTAGCGGAGATCAAGAGACCCAGTACTTC
CDR3: CASSSPTFASGDQETQYF

D: -
V: TRBV27
size: large
J: TRBJ2-6
DNA: TGTGCCAGCAGTCCCCGAACAGGGTGGCACTCTGGGGCCAACGTCCTGACTTTC
CDR3: CASSPRTGWHSGANVLTF

D: TRBD1
V: TRBV6-1
size: few
J: TRBJ2-7
DNA: TGTGCCAGCAGCCCCGGACAGGGGGCGCAGACCGAGCAGTACTTC
CDR3: CASSPGQGAQTEQYF

D: TRBD1
V: TRBV5-6
size: -
J: TRBJ1-2
DNA: TGTGCCAGCAGCTTGGTAGGGGACAGGGGGCAACGTGGCTACACCTTC
CDR3: CASSLVGDRGQRGYTF

D: TRBD1
V: TRBV6-1
size: -
J: TRBJ1-1
DNA: TGTGCCAGCAGTGAAGTGCGCAGGGGGTCTGAAGCTTTCTTT
CDR3: CASSEVRRGSEAFF

D: TRBD1
V: TRBV6-5
size: many
J: TRBJ1-1
DNA: TGTGCCAGCAGTTCGCCCACTCTCGGGACAGGCATTGAAGCTTTCTTT
CDR3: CASSSPTLGTGIEAFF

D: TRBD2
V: TRBV6-1
size: -
J: TRBJ2-3
DNA: TGTGCCAGCAGTGCTTTCGGACTAGCTAGCACAGAGACCCAGTATTTT
CDR3: CASSAFGLASTETQYF

D: TRBD1
V: TRBV6-4
size: -
J: TRBJ2-2
DNA: TGTGCCAGCAGTGACTCGACAGGGGGCACCGGGGAGCTGTTTTTT
CDR3: CASSDSTGGTGELFF

D: -
V: TRBV6-5
size: once
J: TRBJ1-3
DNA: TGTGCCAGCAGTTACAAGAACACCATATATTTT
CDR3: CASSYKNTIYF

D: -
V: TRBV6-1
size: medium-sized
J: TRBJ1-2
DNA: TGTGCCAGCAGTCCCCAGGGCTCCGGCTCATATGGCTACACCTTC
CDR3: CASSPQGSGSYGYTF

D: TRBD2
V: TRBV12-3/TRBV12-4
size: medium-sized
J: TRBJ2-7
DNA: TGTGCCAGCAGTTGGTTAGCGGGAGGGCCCAAGCAGTACTTC
CDR3: CASSWLAGGPKQYF

D: TRBD2
V: TRBV27
size: few
J: TRBJ2-3
DNA: TGTGCCAGCCGCCCTGGAGGACTAGCGGGATCCAGAGGGAAAGACATGCAGTACTTT
CDR3: CASRPGGLAGSRGKDMQYF

D: TRBD2
V: TRBV10-2
size: -
J: TRBJ2-3
DNA: TGCGCCAGCAGTGAACACGGACTAGGAGCCAAAGACACGCAGTACTTT
CDR3: CASSEHGLGAKDTQYF

D: TRBD2
V: TRBV6-1
size: -
J: TRBJ2-1
DNA: TGTGTCAGCACAGGACTAGCGGGAGAATGGGAGACCCAGTTCTTC
CDR3: CVSTGLAGEWETQFF

D: -
V: TRBV6-5
size: many
J: TRBJ1-2
DNA: TGTGCCAGCAGTTACTCTGTTGGAGGGGTGGGCCAGAGAGGCTACACCTTC
CDR3: CASSYSVGGVGQRGYTF

D: -
V: TRBV27
size: -
J: TRBJ2-1
DNA: TGTGCCAGCAGTTTATTCGGGCGAAGGAATGAGCAGTTCTTC
CDR3: CASSLFGRRNEQFF

D: TRBD2
V: TRBV6-1
size: -
J: TRBJ2-3
DNA: TGTGCCAGCAGCGGACTAGCGGGACAGACGCTAAAACGAACTAGCACAGATACGCAGTATTTT
CDR3: CASSGLAGQTLKRTSTDTQYF

D: TRBD2
V: TRBV6-1
size: -
J: TRBJ2-3
DNA: TGTGCCAGCACGAGGAGCGGGAGGGCCAGGAAAGATACGCAGTATTTT
CDR3: CASTRSGRARKDTQYF

D: TRBD1
V: TRBV9
size: -
J: TRBJ2-3
DNA: TGTGCCAGCAGCTACAGGACAGGGGCAGATACGCAGTATTTT
CDR3: CASSYRTGADTQYF

D: -
V: TRBV6-5
size: medium-sized
J: TRBJ2-7
DNA: TGTGCCAGCAGTTACGCAACGGGGGTAGGGACCTACGAGCAGTACTTC
CDR3: CASSYATGVGTYEQYF

D: TRBD2
V: TRBV6-1
size: -
J: TRBJ2-3
DNA: TGTGCCAGCAGCGGGTGGGGGGTGCGGGGGAACACAGAGGCGCAGTTTTTT
CDR3: CASSGWGVRGNTEAQFF

D: TRBD2
V: TRBV10-3
size: -
J: TRBJ2-5
DNA: TGTGCCAGCAGCGGGGACCGTGACCAAGAGACCCAGTACTTC
CDR3: CASSGDRDQETQYF

D: -
V: TRBV6-1
size: few
J: TRBJ2-1
DNA: TGTGCCAGCAGTGAAATGTTTGAGGTAAATGAGCAGTTCTTC
CDR3: CASSEMFEVNEQFF

D: TRBD1
V: TRBV10-1
size: -
J: TRBJ1-1
DNA: TGCGCCAGCAAACAGGGGAGCAACACTGAAGCTTTCTTT
CDR3: CASKQGSNTEAFF

D: -
V: TRBV10-2
size: few
J: TRBJ1-1
DNA: TGCGCCAGCAGTAGTCGAGGGACAAACACTGAAGCTTTCTTT
CDR3: CASSSRGTNTEAFF

D: TRBD1
V: TRBV7-2
size: many
J: TRBJ2-7
DNA: TGTGCCAGCAGCCGACCCTCCGGGACAGCATCCTACGAGCAGTACTTC
CDR3: CASSRPSGTASYEQYF

D: TRBD2
V: TRBV6-5
size: once
J: TRBJ2-5
DNA: TGTGCCAGCAGTTCCACCGGGGGAGCGGGGGGGCGACGCCAAGAGACCCAGTACTTC
CDR3: CASSSTGGAGGRRQETQYF

D: -
V: TRBV6-1
size: -
J: TRBJ2-3
DNA: TGTGCCAGCAGTGAAGGGGGGGTCAGGGGCACAGATACCCAGTATTTT
CDR3: CASSEGGVRGTDTQYF

D: TRBD1
V: TRBV6-1
size: once
J: TRBJ2-3
DNA: TGTGCCAGCGGCGGACAGGCTGTGGGGACCGGTAAGCAGTATTTT
CDR3: CASGGQAVGTGKQYF

D: -
V: TRBV6-6
size: many
J: TRBJ2-3
DNA: TGTGCCAGCACCCTAGGCAGGACCATCGTAGATACGCAGTATTTT
CDR3: CASTLGRTIVDTQYF

D: TRBD2
V: TRBV14
size: -
J: TRBJ2-2
DNA: TGTGCCAGCAGCCCGAAGAGACCGGGACTAGCCGTGAACACCGGGGAGCTGTTTTTT
CDR3: CASSPKRPGLAVNTGELFF

D: TRBD2
V: TRBV6-1
size: -
J: TRBJ2-1
DNA: TGTGCCAGCAGAGCCCGGACTAGCGGGAGTTTCGATGAGCAGTTCTTC
CDR3: CASRARTSGSFDEQFF

D: TRBD2
V: TRBV6-1
size: once
J: TRBJ2-1
DNA: TGTGCCAGCAGTCGGACTAGCGGGATCTCCGGTGAGCAGTTTTTT
CDR3: CASSRTSGISGEQFF

D: -
V: TRBV6-1
size: -
J: TRBJ2-4
DNA: TGTGGCCGCAGCCCGGGGCCGGGAGCCAAAAATACGCAGTACTTC
CDR3: CGRSPGPGAKNTQYF

D: -
V: TRBV6-1
size: medium-sized
J: TRBJ2-5
DNA: TGTGCCAGCAGAGATCAGGGGAGCCAAGAGACCCAGTACTTC
CDR3: CASRDQGSQETQYF

D: -
V: TRBV6-6
size: large
J: TRBJ2-3
DNA: TGTGCCAGCACCTTAGCAGATACGCAGTATTTT
CDR3: CASTLADTQYF

D: -
V: TRBV6-1
size: -
J: TRBJ2-1
DNA: -
CDR3: CASGLVASGSYVQTF

D: -
V: TRBV6-1
size: many
J: TRBJ2-2
DNA: TGTGCCAGCAGTGAGCGGGCAACGAACACCGGGGAGCTGTTTTTT
CDR3: CASSERATNTGELFF

D: -
V: TRBV6-4
size: once
J: TRBJ2-1
DNA: TGTGCCAGCAGTCCAGAAGGGGGGCTATCCTACAATGAGCAGTTCTTC
CDR3: CASSPEGGLSYNEQFF

D: -
V: TRBV6-1
size: -
J: TRBJ2-3
DNA: TGTGCCAGCAGTCCCCAGGACATGAACACAGATGCGCAGTATTTT
CDR3: CASSPQDMNTDAQYF

D: TRBD2
V: TRBV4-2
size: -
J: TRBJ2-2
DNA: TGTGCCAGCAGCCAAGATTTGTGGGGGGGGTGTTTTGGCGCCAGGGTCCTGTTTTTC
CDR3: CASSQDLWGGCFGARVLFF

D: TRBD1
V: TRBV6-5
size: medium-sized
J: TRBJ2-7
DNA: TGTGCCAGCAGAGGACAGGGGGGGGCCTACGAGCAGTACTTC
CDR3: CASRGQGGAYEQYF

D: TRBD2
V: TRBV6-6
size: medium-sized
J: TRBJ2-7
DNA: TGTGCCAGCAGACCTTCAGCGGGAGCCTACAATGAGCAGTACTTC
CDR3: CASRPSAGAYNEQYF

D: -
V: TRBV6-2/TRBV6-3
size: -
J: TRBJ2-1
DNA: TGTGCCAGCAGTCCCAACAGGGGAGGTGAGCAGTTCTTC
CDR3: CASSPNRGGEQFF

D: -
V: TRBV6-1
size: -
J: TRBJ2-3
DNA: TGTGCCAGCAGTGAACTCCCCAGCCCAGAGACCCAGTATTTT
CDR3: CASSELPSPETQYF

D: -
V: TRBV24-1
size: few
J: TRBJ2-5
DNA: TGTGCCACCAGTGATTCATCCAGGGACTACCAAGAGACCCAGTACTTC
CDR3: CATSDSSRDYQETQYF

D: -
V: TRBV6-1
size: -
J: TRBJ2-3
DNA: TGTGGCCGCAGCTCAAGGCTGAGAGCCACAGACACGCAGTACTTT
CDR3: CGRSSRLRATDTQYF

D: TRBD2
V: TRBV6-1
size: many
J: TRBJ2-3
DNA: TGTGCCAGCAGTGAAGCCGGGGGGACAGATACGCAGTATTTT
CDR3: CASSEAGGTDTQYF

D: -
V: TRBV27
size: -
J: TRBJ1-4
DNA: TGTGCCAGCAGTCCAGGCCAGGGTGGTGAAAAACTGTTTTTT
CDR3: CASSPGQGGEKLFF

D: TRBD1
V: TRBV6-1
size: many
J: TRBJ2-1
DNA: TGTGCCAGCAGTGACAGGGGGCAGGGGAATGAGCAGTTCTTC
CDR3: CASSDRGQGNEQFF

D: -
V: TRBV6-1
size: medium-sized
J: TRBJ1-4
DNA: TGTGCCAGCACCCCCGTGGGGGGGGGGGAAAAACTGTTTTTT
CDR3: CASTPVGGGEKLFF

D: -
V: TRBV6-2/TRBV6-3
size: -
J: TRBJ2-1
DNA: TGTGCCAGCACCTATTTGGGGGCAGGGGTCCCCAATGCGCAGTTCTTC
CDR3: CASTYLGAGVPNAQFF

D: -
V: TRBV27
size: -
J: TRBJ2-4
DNA: TGTGCCAGCAGTTTAACAGGAAGCCTTGAAAACATGCAGTACTTC
CDR3: CASSLTGSLENMQYF